The clone carrying this TCR beta chain was recorded at least ten times. Its antigen is undetermined. CDR1 and CDR2 from the germline V gene are SGHAT and FQNNGV. Trimming left V 5 bases short and J 2 bases short, with 16 bases between. The CDR3 sequence is 15 residues long. Exclusion followed for patients with uncontrolled infection, other autoimmune disease, pregnancy or lactation. The sample, blood from the first hyperthyroidism diagnosis, precedes any ophthalmopathy symptoms. RNA transcripts gave rise to amplified TCR beta CDR3 regions. HTBI primers were used for first-round RT-PCR of the TCR CDR3. TCRdb reanalysed the multiplex PCR reads using MiXCR and keeps one entry per CDR3 protein. Here the sample spans about 360,000 distinct CDR3 sequences, about a sixth being singletons. This entry is derived from a study of T cells in Graves' hyperthyroidism and ophthalmopathy. General observations from the study: Among thyroid clonotypes expanded above 0.001, most also appeared in blood. A model of 13 V-J pairs discriminated ophthalmopathy from stable hyperthyroidism.

The chain employs TRBV11-2 and TRBJ2-7, with a weak D call TRBD1 (6 bases). Sequenced material: blood. This TCR came from a woman under 30 with Graves' hyperthyroidism that later progressed to Graves' ophthalmopathy. CDR3 amino acids: CASSQVGARAYEQYF. In DNA, the CDR3 is TGTGCCAGCAGCCAAGTGGGGGCCAGAGCCTACGAGCAGTACTTC.